This T cell receptor beta chain was sequenced for a study of T cell responses to AZD1222 COVID-19 vaccine. V shed 2 bases and J shed 0 bases, with 7 bases lying between them. Per germline, CDR1 SEHNR and CDR2 FQNEAQ (reference sequence). The CDR3 totals 14 residues. The protocol was immunoSEQ multiplex PCR, while the TCRdb copy is restricted to in-frame clones and leaves out a portion. The sample yields over 150,000 clones, approximately 92% seen once. The sample in question was peripheral blood, obtained on day 0 of AZD1222 vaccination. V is TRBV7-9 and J is TRBJ1-1; D call uncertain. This clonotype originated in an adult in good health. This CDR3 reads CASSLPILNTEAFF. DNA of the CDR3: TGTGCCAGCAGCTTACCGATCCTGAACACTGAAGCTTTCTTT.